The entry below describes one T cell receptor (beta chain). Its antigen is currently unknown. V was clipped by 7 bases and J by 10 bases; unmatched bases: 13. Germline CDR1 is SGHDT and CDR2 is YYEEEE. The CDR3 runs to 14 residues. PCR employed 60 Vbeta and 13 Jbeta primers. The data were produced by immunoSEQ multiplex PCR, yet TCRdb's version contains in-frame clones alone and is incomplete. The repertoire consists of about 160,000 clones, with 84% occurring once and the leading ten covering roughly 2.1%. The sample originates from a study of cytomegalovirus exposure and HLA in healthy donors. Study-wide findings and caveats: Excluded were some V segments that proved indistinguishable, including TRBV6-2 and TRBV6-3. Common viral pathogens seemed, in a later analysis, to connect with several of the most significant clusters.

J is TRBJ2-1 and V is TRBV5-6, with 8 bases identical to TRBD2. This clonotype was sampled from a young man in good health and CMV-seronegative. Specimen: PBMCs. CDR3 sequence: CASGRLAGGEEQFF. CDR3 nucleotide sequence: TGTGCCAGCGGTCGGCTAGCGGGTGGGGAGGAGCAGTTCTTC.